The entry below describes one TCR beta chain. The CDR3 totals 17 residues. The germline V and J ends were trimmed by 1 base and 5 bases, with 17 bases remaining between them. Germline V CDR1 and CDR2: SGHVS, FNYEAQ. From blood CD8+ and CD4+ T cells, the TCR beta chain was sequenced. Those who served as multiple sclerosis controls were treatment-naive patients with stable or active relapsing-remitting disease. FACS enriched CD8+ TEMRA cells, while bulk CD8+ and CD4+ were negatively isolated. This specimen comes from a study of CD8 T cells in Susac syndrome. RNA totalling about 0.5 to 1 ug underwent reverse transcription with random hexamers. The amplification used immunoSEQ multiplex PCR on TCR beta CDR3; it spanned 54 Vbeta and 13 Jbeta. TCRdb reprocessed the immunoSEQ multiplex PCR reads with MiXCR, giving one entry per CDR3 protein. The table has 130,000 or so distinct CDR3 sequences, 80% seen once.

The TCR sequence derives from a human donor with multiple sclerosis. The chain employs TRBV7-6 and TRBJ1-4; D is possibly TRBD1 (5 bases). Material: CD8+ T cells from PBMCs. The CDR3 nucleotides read TGTGCCAGCAGCTTAGGTACTCTCCTAAGGACAAATGAAAAACTGTTTTTT. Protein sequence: CASSLGTLLRTNEKLFF. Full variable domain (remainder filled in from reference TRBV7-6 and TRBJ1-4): GAGVSQSPRYKVTKRGQDVALRCDPISGHVSLYWYRQALGQGPEFLTYFNYEAQQDKSGLPNDRFSAERPEGSISTLTIQRTEQRDSAMYRCASSLGTLLRTNEKLFFGSGTQLSVL.